The T cell receptor beta chain described here comes from a study of OX40 agonist ivuxolimab in advanced cancers. The wider study: Dose-escalation patients had hepatocellular carcinoma, melanoma, renal cell or head and neck cancer. Prior anti-PD-1, anti-PD-L1 or anti-CTLA-4 therapy was allowed; 40% had some.

General study points: The mean number of expanded clones was higher in CD8+ T cells than in CD4+. Both blood CD4+ and CD8+ T cells showed clonal growth by week 6 at 0.1 to 3.0 mg/kg.

Produced via immunoSEQ multiplex PCR; TCRdb's table is partial and in-frame only. The table lists around 60,000 clones, over 70% of them singletons. On this clone: Its antigen is unidentified.

The starting material was CD4+ or CD8+ T cells sorted from blood, obtained in a trial of the OX40 agonist ivuxolimab. The clonotype was recovered from an adult with an advanced solid tumor such as melanoma, head and neck, liver or kidney cancer.

The CDR3 bases are TGTGCCAGCAGCCGGACAGGGTTGAGTGGCTACACCTTC. Amino acids: CASSRTGLSGYTF. This chain uses TRBV5-4 with TRBJ1-2; 8 nucleotides match TRBD1. The CDR3 totals 13 residues. Germline CDR1 is SGHNT and CDR2 is YYREEE (reference sequence). Trimming removed 4 bases from V and 7 bases from J; junction bases left unmatched: 6.